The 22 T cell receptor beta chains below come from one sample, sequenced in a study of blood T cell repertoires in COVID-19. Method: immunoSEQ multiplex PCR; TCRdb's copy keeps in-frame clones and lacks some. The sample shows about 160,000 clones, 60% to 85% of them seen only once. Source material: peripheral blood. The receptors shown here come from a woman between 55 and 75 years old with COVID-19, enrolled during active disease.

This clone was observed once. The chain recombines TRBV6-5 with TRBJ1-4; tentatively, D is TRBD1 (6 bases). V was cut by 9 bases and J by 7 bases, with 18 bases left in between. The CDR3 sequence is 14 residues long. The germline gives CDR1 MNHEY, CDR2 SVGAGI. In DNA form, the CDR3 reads TGTGCCAGTGAAGGGGAGCAGGGGTCTGAAAAACTGTTTTTT. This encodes CASEGEQGSEKLFF.

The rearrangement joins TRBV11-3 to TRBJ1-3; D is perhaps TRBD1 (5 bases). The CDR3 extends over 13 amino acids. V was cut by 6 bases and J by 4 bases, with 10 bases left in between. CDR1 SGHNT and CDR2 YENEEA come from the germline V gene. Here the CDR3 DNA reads TGTGCCAGCAGTGGGACTCGAGGAAACACCATATATTTT. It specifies CASSGTRGNTIYF.

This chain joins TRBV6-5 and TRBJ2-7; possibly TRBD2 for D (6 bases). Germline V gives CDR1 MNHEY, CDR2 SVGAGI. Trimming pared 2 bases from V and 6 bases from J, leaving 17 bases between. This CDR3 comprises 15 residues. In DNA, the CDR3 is TGTGCCAGCAGTTACCCGACGGGGACTCGAAGCGAGCAGTACTTC. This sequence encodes CASSYPTGTRSEQYF.

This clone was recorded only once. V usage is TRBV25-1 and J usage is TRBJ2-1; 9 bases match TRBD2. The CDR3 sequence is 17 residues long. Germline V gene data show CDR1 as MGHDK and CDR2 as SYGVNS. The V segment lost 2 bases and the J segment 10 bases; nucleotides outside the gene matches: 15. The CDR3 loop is CASSELWTSVARREQFF. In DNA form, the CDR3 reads TGTGCCAGCAGTGAACTATGGACTAGCGTCGCACGGAGAGAGCAGTTCTTC.

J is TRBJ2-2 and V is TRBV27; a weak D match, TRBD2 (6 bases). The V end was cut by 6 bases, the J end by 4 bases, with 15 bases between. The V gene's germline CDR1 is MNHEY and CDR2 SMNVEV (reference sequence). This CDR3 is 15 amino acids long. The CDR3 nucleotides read TGTGCCAGCAGCCCCGGGGGACTGGTCACCGGGGAGCTGTTTTTT. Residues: CASSPGGLVTGELFF.

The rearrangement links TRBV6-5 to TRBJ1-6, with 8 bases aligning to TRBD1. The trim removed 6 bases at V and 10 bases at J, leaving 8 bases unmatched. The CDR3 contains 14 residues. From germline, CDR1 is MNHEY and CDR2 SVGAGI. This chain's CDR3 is CASRLRTGRSPLHF. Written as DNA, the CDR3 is TGTGCCAGCAGACTTCGGACAGGGAGGTCACCCCTCCACTTT.

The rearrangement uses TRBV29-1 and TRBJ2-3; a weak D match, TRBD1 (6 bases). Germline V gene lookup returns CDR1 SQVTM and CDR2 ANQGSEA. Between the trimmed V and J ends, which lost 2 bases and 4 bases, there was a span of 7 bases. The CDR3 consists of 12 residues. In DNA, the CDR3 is TGCAGCGTTGAATCAGGGGCAGATACGCAGTATTTT. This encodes CSVESGADTQYF.

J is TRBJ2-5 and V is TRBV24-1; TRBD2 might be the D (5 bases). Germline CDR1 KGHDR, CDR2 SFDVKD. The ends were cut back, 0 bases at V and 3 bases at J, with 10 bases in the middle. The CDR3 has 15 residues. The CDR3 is CATSDLGWGEETQYF. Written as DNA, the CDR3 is TGTGCCACCAGTGATTTGGGCTGGGGAGAAGAGACCCAGTACTTC.

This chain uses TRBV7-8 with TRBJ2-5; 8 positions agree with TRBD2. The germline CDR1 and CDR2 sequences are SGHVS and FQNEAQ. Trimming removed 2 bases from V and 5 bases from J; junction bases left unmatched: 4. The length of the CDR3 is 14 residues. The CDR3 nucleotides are TGTGCCAGCAGCTTACAACGACTAGCGGAGACCCAGTACTTC. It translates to CASSLQRLAETQYF.

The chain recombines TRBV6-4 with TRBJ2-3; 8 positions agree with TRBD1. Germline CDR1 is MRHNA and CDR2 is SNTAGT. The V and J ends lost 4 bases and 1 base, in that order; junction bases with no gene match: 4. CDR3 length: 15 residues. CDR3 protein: CASSGPGQGTDTQYF. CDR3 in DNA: TGTGCCAGCAGTGGCCCGGGACAGGGCACAGATACGCAGTATTTT.

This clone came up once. In nucleotides, the CDR3 is TGTGCCAGCGGAGGAACCGGGGAGCTGTTTTTT. This encodes CASGGTGELFF. The chain joins TRBV9 to TRBJ2-2, with D perhaps matching TRBD2 (5 bases). CDR1 and CDR2 (germline): SGDLS, YYNGEE. Deletions cut 7 bases from V and 5 bases from J, with 6 bases between. The CDR3 loop spans 11 amino acids. The full variable domain, completed using reference TRBV9 and TRBJ2-2, is DSGVTQTPKHLITATGQRVTLRCSPRSGDLSVYWYQQSLDQGLQFLIQYYNGEERAKGNILERFSAQQFPDLHSELNLSSLELGDSALYFCASGGTGELFFGEGSRLTVL.

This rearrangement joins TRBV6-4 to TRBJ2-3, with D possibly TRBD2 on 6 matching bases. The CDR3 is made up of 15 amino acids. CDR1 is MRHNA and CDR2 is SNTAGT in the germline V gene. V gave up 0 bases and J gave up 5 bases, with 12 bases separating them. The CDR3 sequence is CASSDSAGQVDTQYF. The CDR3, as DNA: TGTGCCAGCAGTGACTCCGCGGGGCAGGTAGATACGCAGTATTTT.

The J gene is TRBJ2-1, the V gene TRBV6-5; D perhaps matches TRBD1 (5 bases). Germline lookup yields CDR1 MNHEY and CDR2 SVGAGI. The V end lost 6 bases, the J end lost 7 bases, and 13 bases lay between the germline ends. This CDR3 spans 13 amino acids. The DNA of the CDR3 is TGTGCCAGCAGAGAGACAGTAGCTAATGAGCAGTTCTTC. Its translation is CASRETVANEQFF.

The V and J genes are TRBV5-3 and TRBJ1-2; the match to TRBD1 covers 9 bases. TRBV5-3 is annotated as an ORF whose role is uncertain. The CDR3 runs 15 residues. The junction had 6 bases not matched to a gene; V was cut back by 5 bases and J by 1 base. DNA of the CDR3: TGTGCCAGAAGTTTACGGGACAGGGATAACTATGGCTACACCTTC. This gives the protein CARSLRDRDNYGYTF.

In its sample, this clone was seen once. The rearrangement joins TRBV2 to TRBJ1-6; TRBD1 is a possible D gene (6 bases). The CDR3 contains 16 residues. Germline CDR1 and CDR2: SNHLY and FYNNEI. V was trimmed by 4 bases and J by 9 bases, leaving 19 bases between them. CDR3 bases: TGTGCCAGCAGTGTAGGGGGGGCGAATACCTTTTCACCCCTCCACTTT. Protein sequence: CASSVGGANTFSPLHF.

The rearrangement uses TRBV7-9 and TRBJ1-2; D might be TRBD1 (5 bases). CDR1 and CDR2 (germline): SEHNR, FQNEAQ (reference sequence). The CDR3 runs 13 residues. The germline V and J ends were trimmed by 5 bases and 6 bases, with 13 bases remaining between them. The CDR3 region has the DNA TGTGCCAGCAGCCCCCTCGGGGGAGATGGCTACACCTTC. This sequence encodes CASSPLGGDGYTF. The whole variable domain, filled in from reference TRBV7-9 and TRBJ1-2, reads DTGVSQNPRHKITKRGQNVTFRCDPISEHNRLYWYRQTLGQGPEFLTYFQNEAQLEKSRLLSDRFSAERPKGSFSTLEIQRTEQGDSAMYLCASSPLGGDGYTFGSGTRLTVV.

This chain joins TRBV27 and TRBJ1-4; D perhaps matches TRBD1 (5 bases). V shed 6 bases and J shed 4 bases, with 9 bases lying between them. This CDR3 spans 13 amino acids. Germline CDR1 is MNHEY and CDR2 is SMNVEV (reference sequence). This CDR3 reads CASSRTLNEKLFF. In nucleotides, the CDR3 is TGTGCCAGCAGCAGGACACTTAATGAAAAACTGTTTTTT.

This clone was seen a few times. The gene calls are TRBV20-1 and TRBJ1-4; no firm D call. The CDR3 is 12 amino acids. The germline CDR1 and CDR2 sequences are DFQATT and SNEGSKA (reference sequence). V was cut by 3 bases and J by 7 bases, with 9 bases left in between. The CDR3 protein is CSASEVGEKLFF. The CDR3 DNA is TGCAGTGCTAGTGAGGTCGGTGAAAAACTGTTTTTT.

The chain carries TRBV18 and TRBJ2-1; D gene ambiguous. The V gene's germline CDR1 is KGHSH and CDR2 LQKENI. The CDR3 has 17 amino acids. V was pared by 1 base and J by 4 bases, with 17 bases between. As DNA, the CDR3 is TGTGCCAGCTCACCACTCTCAAGGCGGATAGAATACAATGAGCAGTTCTTC. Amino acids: CASSPLSRRIEYNEQFF.

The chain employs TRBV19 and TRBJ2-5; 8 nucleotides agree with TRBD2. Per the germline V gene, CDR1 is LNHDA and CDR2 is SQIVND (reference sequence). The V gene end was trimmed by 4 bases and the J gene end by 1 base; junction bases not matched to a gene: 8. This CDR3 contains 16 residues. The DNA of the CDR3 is TGTGCCAGTAGTACCCAGCGGACTAGCCGCCAAGAGACCCAGTACTTC. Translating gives CASSTQRTSRQETQYF.

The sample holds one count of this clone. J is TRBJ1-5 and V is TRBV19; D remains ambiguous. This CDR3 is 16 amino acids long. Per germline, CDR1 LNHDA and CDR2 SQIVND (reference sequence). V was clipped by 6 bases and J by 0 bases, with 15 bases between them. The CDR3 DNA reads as TGTGCCAGTAGGCCGCAGAGGTCCTATAGCAATCAGCCCCAGCATTTT. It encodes CASRPQRSYSNQPQHF.

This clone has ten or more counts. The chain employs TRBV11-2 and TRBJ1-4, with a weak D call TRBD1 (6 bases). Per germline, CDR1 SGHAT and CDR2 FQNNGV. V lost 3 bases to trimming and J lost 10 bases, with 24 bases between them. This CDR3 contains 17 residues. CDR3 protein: CASSFLAGGATMRKLFF. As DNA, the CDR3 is TGTGCCAGCAGCTTTCTGGCCGGGGGGGCCACCATGAGAAAACTGTTTTTT. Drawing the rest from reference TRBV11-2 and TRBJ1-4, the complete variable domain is EAGVAQSPRYKIIEKRQSVAFWCNPISGHATLYWYQQILGQGPKLLIQFQNNGVVDDSQLPKDRFSAERLKGVDSTLKIQPAKLEDSAVYLCASSFLAGGATMRKLFFGSGTQLSVL.